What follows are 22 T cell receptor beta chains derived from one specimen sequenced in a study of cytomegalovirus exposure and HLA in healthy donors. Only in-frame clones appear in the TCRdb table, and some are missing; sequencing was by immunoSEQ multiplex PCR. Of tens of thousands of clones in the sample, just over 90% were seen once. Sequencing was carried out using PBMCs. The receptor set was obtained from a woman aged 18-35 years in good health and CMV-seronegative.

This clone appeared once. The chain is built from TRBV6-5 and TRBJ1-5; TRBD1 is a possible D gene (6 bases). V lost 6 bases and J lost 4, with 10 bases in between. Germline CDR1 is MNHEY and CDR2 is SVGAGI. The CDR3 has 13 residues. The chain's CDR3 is CASRSQGNQPQHF. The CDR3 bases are TGTGCCAGCAGGTCACAGGGAAATCAGCCCCAGCATTTT.

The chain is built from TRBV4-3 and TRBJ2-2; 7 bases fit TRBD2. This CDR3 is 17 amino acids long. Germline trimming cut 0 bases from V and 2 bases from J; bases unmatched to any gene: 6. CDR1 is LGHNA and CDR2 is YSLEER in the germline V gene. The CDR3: CASSQDLSGGNTGELFF. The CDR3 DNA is TGCGCCAGCAGCCAAGATTTGTCGGGAGGCAACACCGGGGAGCTGTTTTTT.

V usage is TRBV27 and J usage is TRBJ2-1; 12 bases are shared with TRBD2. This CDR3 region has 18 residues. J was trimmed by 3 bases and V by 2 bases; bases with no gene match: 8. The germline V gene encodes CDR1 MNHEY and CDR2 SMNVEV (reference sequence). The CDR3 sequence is CASSLGRLAGAFYNEQFF. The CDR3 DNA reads TGTGCCAGCAGTTTAGGACGACTAGCGGGGGCCTTCTACAATGAGCAGTTCTTC.

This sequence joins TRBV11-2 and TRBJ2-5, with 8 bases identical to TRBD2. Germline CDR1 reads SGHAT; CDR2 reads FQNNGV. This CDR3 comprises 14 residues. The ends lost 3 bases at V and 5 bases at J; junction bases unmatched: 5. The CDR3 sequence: CASSFGGARETQYF. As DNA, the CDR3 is TGTGCCAGCAGCTTCGGGGGGGCTAGGGAGACCCAGTACTTC.

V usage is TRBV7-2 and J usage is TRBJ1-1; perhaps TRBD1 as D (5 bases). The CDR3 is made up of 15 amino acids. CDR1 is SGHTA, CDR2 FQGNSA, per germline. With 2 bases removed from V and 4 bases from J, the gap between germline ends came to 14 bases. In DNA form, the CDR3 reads TGTGCCAGCAGCTTAAGGATCCAGGGAACCACTGAAGCTTTCTTT. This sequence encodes CASSLRIQGTTEAFF.

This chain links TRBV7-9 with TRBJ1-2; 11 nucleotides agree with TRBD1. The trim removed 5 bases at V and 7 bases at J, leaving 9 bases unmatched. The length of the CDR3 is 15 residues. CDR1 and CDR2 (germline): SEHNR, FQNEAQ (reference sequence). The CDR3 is CASSRQGQGDGGYTF. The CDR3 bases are TGTGCCAGCAGCCGCCAGGGACAGGGGGATGGTGGCTACACCTTC. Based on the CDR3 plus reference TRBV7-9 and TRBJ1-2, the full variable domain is DTGVSQNPRHKITKRGQNVTFRCDPISEHNRLYWYRQTLGQGPEFLTYFQNEAQLEKSRLLSDRFSAERPKGSFSTLEIQRTEQGDSAMYLCASSRQGQGDGGYTFGSGTRLTVV.

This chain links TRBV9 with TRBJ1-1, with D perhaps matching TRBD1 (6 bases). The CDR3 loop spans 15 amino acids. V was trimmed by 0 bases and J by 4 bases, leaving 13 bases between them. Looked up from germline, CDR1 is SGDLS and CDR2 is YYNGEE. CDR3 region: CASSVVDRGSTEAFF. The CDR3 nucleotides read TGTGCCAGCAGCGTAGTGGACAGAGGGAGCACTGAAGCTTTCTTT. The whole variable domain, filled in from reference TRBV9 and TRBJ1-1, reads DSGVTQTPKHLITATGQRVTLRCSPRSGDLSVYWYQQSLDQGLQFLIQYYNGEERAKGNILERFSAQQFPDLHSELNLSSLELGDSALYFCASSVVDRGSTEAFFGQGTRLTVV.

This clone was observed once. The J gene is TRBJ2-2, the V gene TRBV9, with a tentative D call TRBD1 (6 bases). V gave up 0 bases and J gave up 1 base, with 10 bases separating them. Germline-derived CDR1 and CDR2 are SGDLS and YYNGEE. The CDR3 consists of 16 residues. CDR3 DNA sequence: TGTGCCAGCAGCGTAGCTCTACAGGGGAACACCGGGGAGCTGTTTTTT. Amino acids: CASSVALQGNTGELFF.

The CDR3 loop reads CASSGLAGGPGLETQYF. The DNA for the CDR3 is TGTGCCAGCAGCGGACTAGCGGGAGGGCCGGGTCTCGAGACCCAGTACTTC. The chain couples TRBV5-4 to TRBJ2-5; the match to TRBD2 covers 15 bases. Trimming removed 4 bases from V and 5 bases from J; junction bases left unmatched: 9. The CDR3 extends over 17 amino acids. In germline, CDR1 is SGHNT, CDR2 YYREEE (reference sequence).

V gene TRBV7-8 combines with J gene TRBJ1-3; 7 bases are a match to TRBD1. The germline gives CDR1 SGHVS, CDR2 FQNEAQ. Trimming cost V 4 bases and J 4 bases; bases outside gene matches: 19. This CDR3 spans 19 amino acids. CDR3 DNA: TGTGCCAGCAGCTCCTTTAGGATACAGGGGATTGGAGGCGGAAACACCATATATTTT. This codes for CASSSFRIQGIGGGNTIYF.

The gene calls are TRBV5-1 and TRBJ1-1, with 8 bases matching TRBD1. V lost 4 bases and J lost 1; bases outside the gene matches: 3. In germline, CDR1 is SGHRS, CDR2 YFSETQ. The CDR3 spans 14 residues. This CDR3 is CASSPGTGNTEAFF. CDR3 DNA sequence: TGCGCCAGCAGCCCCGGGACAGGGAACACTGAAGCTTTCTTT.

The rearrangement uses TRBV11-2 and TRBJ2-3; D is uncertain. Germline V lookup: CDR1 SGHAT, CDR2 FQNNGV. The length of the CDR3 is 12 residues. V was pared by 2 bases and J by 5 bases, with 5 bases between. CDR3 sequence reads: CASSLSRDTQYF. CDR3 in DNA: TGTGCCAGCAGCTTATCGAGAGATACGCAGTATTTT.

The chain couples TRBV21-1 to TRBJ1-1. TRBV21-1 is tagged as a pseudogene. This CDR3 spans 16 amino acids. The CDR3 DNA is TGTGCCAGCAGCCATTCGGGGAGGGGAGTGGACACTGAAGCTTTCTTT. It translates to CASSHSGRGVDTEAFF.

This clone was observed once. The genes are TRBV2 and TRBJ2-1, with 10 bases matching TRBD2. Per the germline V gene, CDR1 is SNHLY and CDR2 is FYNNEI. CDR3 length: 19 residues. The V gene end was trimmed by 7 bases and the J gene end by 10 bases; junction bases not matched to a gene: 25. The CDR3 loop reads CASNLGASGSSSIFREQFF. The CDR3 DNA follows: TGTGCCAGCAACCTGGGGGCTAGCGGGAGTTCATCGATATTCAGGGAGCAGTTCTTC.

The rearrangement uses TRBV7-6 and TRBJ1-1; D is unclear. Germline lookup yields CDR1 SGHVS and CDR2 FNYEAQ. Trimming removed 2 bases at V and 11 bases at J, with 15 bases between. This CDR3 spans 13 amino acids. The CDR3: CASSLLEDAWAFF. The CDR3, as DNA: TGTGCCAGCAGCTTATTGGAGGACGCGTGGGCTTTCTTT.

The CDR3: CAWLKNTEAFF. The CDR3 bases are TGTGCCTGGCTAAAGAACACTGAAGCTTTCTTT. J is TRBJ1-1 and V is TRBV30; D is unclear. Germline V gene lookup returns CDR1 GTSNPN and CDR2 SVGIG (reference sequence). The V gene lost 5 bases and the J gene lost 1 base, with 5 bases spanning the gap. This CDR3 is 11 amino acids long.

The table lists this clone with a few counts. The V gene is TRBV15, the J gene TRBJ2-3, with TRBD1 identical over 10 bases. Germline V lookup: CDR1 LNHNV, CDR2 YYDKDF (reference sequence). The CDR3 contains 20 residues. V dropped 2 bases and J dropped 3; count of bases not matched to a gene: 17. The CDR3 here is CATSRSGTGAREVSTDTQYF. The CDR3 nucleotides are TGTGCCACCAGCAGATCGGGGACAGGGGCCCGGGAGGTGAGTACAGATACGCAGTATTTT.

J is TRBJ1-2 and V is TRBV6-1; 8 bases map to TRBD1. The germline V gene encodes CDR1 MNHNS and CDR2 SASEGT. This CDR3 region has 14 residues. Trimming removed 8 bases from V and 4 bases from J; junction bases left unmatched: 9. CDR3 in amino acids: CASFSGGSSYGYTF. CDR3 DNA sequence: TGTGCCAGCTTCTCAGGGGGCTCAAGCTATGGCTACACCTTC.

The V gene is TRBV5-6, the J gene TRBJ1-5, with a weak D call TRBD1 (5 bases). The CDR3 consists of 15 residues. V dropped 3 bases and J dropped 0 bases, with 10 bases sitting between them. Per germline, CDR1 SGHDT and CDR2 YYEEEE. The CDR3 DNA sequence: TGTGCCAGCAGCTCGGGACTTTATAGCAATCAGCCCCAGCATTTT. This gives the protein CASSSGLYSNQPQHF.

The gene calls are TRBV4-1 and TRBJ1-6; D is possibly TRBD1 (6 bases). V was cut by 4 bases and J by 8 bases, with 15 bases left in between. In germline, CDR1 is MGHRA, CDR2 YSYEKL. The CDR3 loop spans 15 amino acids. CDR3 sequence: CASSPEQGLHSPLHF. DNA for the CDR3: TGCGCCAGCAGCCCCGAACAGGGCCTGCATTCACCCCTCCACTTT.

The CDR3 loop is CASSQTGGYSYNEQFF. The CDR3 DNA sequence: TGTGCCAGCAGCCAGACCGGGGGTTACTCCTACAATGAGCAGTTCTTC. The chain combines TRBV4-2 with TRBJ2-1; tentatively, D is TRBD2 (6 bases). Looked up from germline, CDR1 is LGHNA and CDR2 is YNFKEQ. V lost 3 bases and J lost 0, with 12 bases in between. The CDR3 totals 16 residues.

The CDR3 here is CASSLTGQGQPQHF. CDR3 bases: TGTGCCAGCAGTTTAACAGGGCAGGGACAGCCCCAGCATTTT. This rearrangement joins TRBV28 to TRBJ1-5; a possible D gene is TRBD1 (6 bases). The CDR3 has 14 amino acids. CDR1 and CDR2 from the germline V gene are MDHEN and SYDVKM. V lost 2 bases to trimming and J lost 7 bases, with 12 bases between them.